The next 7 T cell receptor beta chains were all read from a single sample in a study of blood T cell repertoires in COVID-19. Repertoires were generated with immunoSEQ multiplex PCR, while TCRdb's copy carries only in-frame clones and drops some. The sample shows roughly 250,000 clones, roughly four fifths of them seen only once. Sequences were obtained from peripheral blood. The receptor set was obtained from a woman in her fifties or sixties with active or convalescent COVID-19.

There are a few counts of this clone. The DNA of the CDR3 is TGCGCCAGCATTCGACTTGACACTGAAGCTTTCTTT. Its translation: CASIRLDTEAFF. The rearrangement joins TRBV23-1 to TRBJ1-1; D gene ambiguous. TRBV23-1 is treated as an ORF (open reading frame) with a function not yet certain. Trimming pared 7 bases from V and 3 bases from J, leaving 9 bases between. The CDR3 sequence is 12 residues long.

This clone was counted only a few times. The V and J genes are TRBV9 and TRBJ2-3; TRBD2 agrees at 7 bases. Trimming cost V 0 bases and J 5 bases; bases outside gene matches: 3. The CDR3 has 14 residues. Germline V CDR1 and CDR2: SGDLS, YYNGEE. The CDR3 bases are TGTGCCAGCAGCGTAGTCGGGGGGATAGATACGCAGTATTTT. This translates into CASSVVGGIDTQYF. The variable domain in full, with the rest retrieved from reference TRBV9 and TRBJ2-3, is DSGVTQTPKHLITATGQRVTLRCSPRSGDLSVYWYQQSLDQGLQFLIQYYNGEERAKGNILERFSAQQFPDLHSELNLSSLELGDSALYFCASSVVGGIDTQYFGPGTRLTVL.

This clone was counted between two and nine times. The chain is built from TRBV4-1 and TRBJ2-7; 9 bases align to TRBD2. Trimming cost V 1 base and J 2 bases; bases outside gene matches: 6. This CDR3 is built from 16 residues. Germline loops: CDR1 MGHRA, CDR2 YSYEKL. The CDR3 sequence is CASSQVRASGTYEQYF. CDR3 in DNA: TGCGCCAGCAGCCAAGTGAGGGCTAGCGGGACCTACGAGCAGTACTTC.

The chain couples TRBV6-2 or TRBV6-3 to TRBJ1-2; TRBD1 matches 7 bases. The CDR3 consists of 15 residues. The junction had 14 bases not matched to a gene; V was cut back by 6 bases and J by 7 bases. CDR1 MNHEY and CDR2 SVGEGT come from the germline V gene. The chain's CDR3 is CASSKTGKSPFGYTF. The CDR3 nucleotides are TGTGCCAGCAGCAAGACAGGGAAATCTCCTTTTGGCTACACCTTC.

The rearrangement joins TRBV6-5 to TRBJ1-4, with 7 bases identical to TRBD1. Germline CDR1 MNHEY, CDR2 SVGAGI. This CDR3 is 15 amino acids long. V dropped 6 bases and J dropped 7; count of bases not matched to a gene: 11. In nucleotides, the CDR3 is TGTGCCAGCAGCGGGGGACAGCCCGTCAGTGAAAAACTGTTTTTT. As protein: CASSGGQPVSEKLFF.

The V and J genes are TRBV19 and TRBJ2-7; 9 nucleotides agree with TRBD1. V lost 4 bases, J lost 2 bases, and 6 bases stayed unmatched. This CDR3 has 15 residues. In germline, CDR1 is LNHDA, CDR2 SQIVND (reference sequence). The CDR3 bases are TGTGCCAGTAGTAAACCGGGACAGGGAACCTACGAGCAGTACTTC. Translating it yields CASSKPGQGTYEQYF.

The chain employs TRBV2 and TRBJ1-1; D might be TRBD1 (6 bases). CDR1 is SNHLY and CDR2 is FYNNEI in the germline V gene. Trimming removed 3 bases at V and 5 bases at J, with 10 bases between. This CDR3 is built from 13 residues. CDR3 in amino acids: CASSDNRVTEAFF. The CDR3 nucleotides read TGTGCCAGCAGTGATAACAGGGTTACTGAAGCTTTCTTT.